Listed below are T cell receptor beta chains from one sample, sequenced in a study of vaccination effects on CD4 cells after COVID-19. Antigen specificity for these receptors is unknown. Measured with immunoSEQ multiplex PCR; TCRdb has only the in-frame clones, and not every one. The sample holds 50,000 to 70,000 clones, 72% seen once. Source: CD4+ T cells from PBMCs cultured without peptide, taken before COVID-19 vaccination. Receptor source: a human donor who had a prior SARS-CoV-2 infection. Both conserved end residues are part of each CDR3.

CATSRKATDQPQHF,TRBV15
CASNSLAYNNEQFF,TRBV11-3
CASNTRQGRSYEQYF,TRBV6-5
CASSFNAGGSTDTQYF,TRBV5-1
CASSFEGGYQPQHF,TRBV7-2
CTSSQVTRNEKLFF,TRBV1
CASSRETGWSVTQYF,TRBV18
CASSYRGSAFF,TRBV25-1
CASSYSSRGATDTQYF,TRBV6-6
CASSEHVTSDSNYEQYF,TRBV6-1
CASSASGTPYEQYF,TRBV2
CASSSQGASEKLFF,TRBV7-9
CASSKGDRAGQPQHF,TRBV6-5
CASSVADFSGNTIYF,TRBV9
CASSENRGNIQYF,TRBV2
CASSTPWDFYGYTF,TRBV19
CASSQGPGWSSYNEQFF,TRBV7-6
CASSQGGGRSYNEQFF,TRBV4-3
CASSLMAAANEKLFF,TRBV11-3
CAIRGTSGSTDTQYF,TRBV10-3
CASSLVGGLNEKLFF,TRBV7-8
CASSLWQGAQETQYF,TRBV7-9
CAWSVRTSLFPDTQYF,TRBV30
CASSLALAGTGELFF,TRBV5-1
CASSWLAGGNTGELFF,TRBV28
CASSFGPREAYEQYF,TRBV5-1
CASSPEGAINYGYTF,TRBV18
CASSLSLGQGTGELFF,TRBV27
CASSTDRGLPEQYF,TRBV2
CASSPRAGGPEQYF,TRBV3-1/TRBV3-2
CATSGPDAGWETQYF,TRBV24-1
CASSFQGDYGYTF,TRBV5-6
CASSLSLGGRNEQFF,TRBV7-9
CATSGRGSDYEQYF,TRBV24-1
CASSEGGPNQPQHF,TRBV2
CASSGGQGTIYEQYF,TRBV9
CASSSQTGGTYEQYF,TRBV5-1
CASRIRTGGLTSYNEQFF,TRBV5-1
CATSDTAGPQETQYF,TRBV24-1
CASSSLLAADTQYF,TRBV5-1
CASSPYRARGNTIYF,TRBV11-3
CASSLDRVGGDTQYF,TRBV11-2
CASSPREGDQFF,TRBV5-1
CASSVRVTNTEAFF,TRBV9
CAISDRDLNNEQFF,TRBV2
CASSGAGGRASYEQYF,TRBV19
CASSLGQPLFYNEQFF,TRBV7-2
CAVGFGGHDPFF,TRBV12-3/TRBV12-4
CASSLGLSGNTIYF,TRBV11-3
CASSLQAGVYSGELFF,TRBV7-7